The next 30 T cell receptor beta chains were all read from a single sample in a study of T cell changes during pregnancy in multiple sclerosis. Clones were sequenced by immunoSEQ multiplex PCR, and TCRdb holds only the in-frame ones, with some missing. This sample carries about 60,000 clones, about 92% of them seen once, and the ten largest clones take around 0.85%. This sample comprised peripheral blood, obtained in the first trimester of pregnancy. These receptors were obtained from a female donor with multiple sclerosis, enrolled in a pregnancy study.

J is TRBJ1-1 and V is TRBV7-9; D is ambiguous. The germline gives CDR1 SEHNR, CDR2 FQNEAQ (reference sequence). V lost 5 bases and J 1 base, leaving 8 bases between the germline ends. This CDR3 has 13 residues. The chain's CDR3 is CASSLLQNTEAFF. The CDR3 bases are TGTGCCAGCAGCCTGTTACAGAACACTGAAGCTTTCTTT.

The chain is built from TRBV4-1 and TRBJ1-1, with D tentatively TRBD1 (5 bases). With 1 base removed from V and 10 bases from J, the gap between germline ends came to 13 bases. CDR3 length: 13 residues. Germline CDR1 is MGHRA and CDR2 is YSYEKL. This CDR3 reads CASSQVRRVGAFF. Written as DNA, the CDR3 is TGCGCCAGCAGCCAAGTCCGCAGGGTAGGAGCTTTCTTT.

The CDR3 spells CASSSTGGPYEQYF. DNA of the CDR3: TGTGCCAGCAGCTCGACAGGGGGCCCCTACGAGCAGTACTTC. The genes are TRBV7-9 and TRBJ2-7; TRBD1 aligns across 10 bases. The length of the CDR3 is 14 residues. The J segment lost 2 bases and the V segment lost 4 bases, leaving 2 bases of the junction unmatched. Germline CDR1 SEHNR, CDR2 FQNEAQ (reference sequence).

CDR3 protein: CASSLAGDNQPQHF. Written as DNA, the CDR3 is TGTGCCAGCAGCTTAGCGGGAGATAATCAGCCCCAGCATTTT. This chain connects TRBV7-8 to TRBJ1-5, with D hard to call. This CDR3 is 14 amino acids long. Germline V gene lookup returns CDR1 SGHVS and CDR2 FQNEAQ. The ends were cut back, 0 bases at V and 4 bases at J, with 7 bases in the middle.

The V gene is TRBV2, the J gene TRBJ2-7; 12 bases line up with TRBD2. This CDR3 has 16 residues. Germline-derived CDR1 and CDR2 are SNHLY and FYNNEI. V shed 6 bases, J shed 6 bases, and the junction held 12 bases outside the gene matches. CDR3 bases: TGTGCCAGCAGGGGGGGACTAGCGGGCAGGCTCTCCGAGCAGTACTTC. This encodes CASRGGLAGRLSEQYF. Complete variable domain (other parts from reference TRBV2 and TRBJ2-7): EPEVTQTPSHQVTQMGQEVILRCVPISNHLYFYWYRQILGQKVEFLVSFYNNEISEKSEIFDDQFSVERPDGSNFTLKIRSTKLEDSAMYFCASRGGLAGRLSEQYFGPGTRLTVT.

The chain joins TRBV7-2 to TRBJ2-5; TRBD2 agrees at 10 bases. Losses at the gene ends were 5 bases for V and 1 base for J; bases not matched to a gene: 4. The germline CDR1 and CDR2 sequences are SGHTA and FQGNSA. This CDR3 spans 15 amino acids. As DNA, the CDR3 is TGTGCCAGCAGCCCCTGGACTAGCGGCCAAGAGACCCAGTACTTC. Encoded protein: CASSPWTSGQETQYF.

V usage is TRBV5-4 and J usage is TRBJ1-1; D call uncertain. The germline V gene has CDR1 SGHNT and CDR2 YYREEE (reference sequence). This CDR3 is built from 15 residues. V was cut by 4 bases and J by 3 bases, with 16 bases left in between. The CDR3 coding sequence is TGTGCCAGCAGCAAAGCACTGGGCGGGGACACTGAAGCTTTCTTT. Translated: CASSKALGGDTEAFF. Looking up the rest from reference TRBV5-4 and TRBJ1-1 gives the full variable domain: ETGVTQSPTHLIKTRGQQVTLRCSSQSGHNTVSWYQQALGQGPQFIFQYYREEENGRGNFPPRFSGLQFPNYSSELNVNALELDDSALYLCASSKALGGDTEAFFGQGTRLTVV.

This sequence joins TRBV5-4 and TRBJ2-6; the match to TRBD2 covers 9 bases. Germline V gene lookup returns CDR1 SGHNT and CDR2 YYREEE (reference sequence). Germline trimming cut 2 bases from V and 4 bases from J; bases unmatched to any gene: 13. The CDR3 runs 19 residues. CDR3 in DNA: TGTGCCAGCAGCTTCCGTCTGGCGGGGGGGCGGTTGGGGGCCAACGTCCTGACTTTC. It codes for CASSFRLAGGRLGANVLTF.

The V and J genes are TRBV9 and TRBJ1-5; possibly TRBD1 for D (6 bases). Trimming removed 4 bases from V and 6 bases from J, with 17 bases in between. CDR1 and CDR2 (germline): SGDLS, YYNGEE. The CDR3 has 15 residues. The CDR3 coding sequence is TGTGCCAGCAGCCCCGAAGACAGGTGGGGTCAGCCCCAGCATTTT. Translating gives CASSPEDRWGQPQHF.

V usage is TRBV27 and J usage is TRBJ1-2; TRBD1 matches 10 bases. Germline-derived CDR1 and CDR2 are MNHEY and SMNVEV (reference sequence). V trimming: 6 bases; J trimming: 4 bases; junction bases outside the gene matches: 8. This CDR3 contains 15 residues. The CDR3 region is CASRSGQGPFYGYTF. CDR3 nucleotides: TGTGCCAGCAGGTCGGGACAGGGGCCGTTCTATGGCTACACCTTC.

The rearrangement uses TRBV6-4 and TRBJ2-3; 7 positions match TRBD1. The CDR3 totals 14 residues. Germline CDR1 and CDR2: MRHNA and SNTAGT. Trimming cost V 6 bases and J 4 bases; bases outside gene matches: 7. CDR3 DNA: TGTGCCAGCAGGAGAGATGACAGGGCAGATACGCAGTATTTT. As protein: CASRRDDRADTQYF.

The gene calls are TRBV5-1 and TRBJ2-5; tentatively, D is TRBD2 (7 bases). Germline V gene lookup returns CDR1 SGHRS and CDR2 YFSETQ. CDR3 size: 14 residues. The V end lost 3 bases, the J end lost 2 bases, and 11 bases lay between the germline ends. The CDR3 loop is CASSWGGAQETQYF. The DNA for the CDR3 is TGCGCCAGCAGCTGGGGGGGGGCGCAAGAGACCCAGTACTTC. The complete variable domain, with remaining parts taken from reference TRBV5-1 and TRBJ2-5, reads KAGVTQTPRYLIKTRGQQVTLSCSPISGHRSVSWYQQTPGQGLQFLFEYFSETQRNKGNFPGRFSGRQFSNSRSEMNVSTLELGDSALYLCASSWGGAQETQYFGPGTRLLVL.

The chain combines TRBV27 with TRBJ2-5; TRBD1 aligns across 9 bases. Germline V gives CDR1 MNHEY, CDR2 SMNVEV (reference sequence). This CDR3 spans 14 amino acids. V lost 6 bases, J lost 5 bases, and 7 bases stayed unmatched. The chain's CDR3 is CASRATGGGETQYF. The CDR3 DNA reads as TGTGCCAGCAGGGCTACAGGGGGCGGTGAGACCCAGTACTTC.

This clone was detected only once. The V call is TRBV28, the J call TRBJ2-5; perhaps TRBD1 as D (6 bases). V gave up 4 bases and J gave up 2 bases, with 14 bases separating them. Germline CDR1 and CDR2: MDHEN and SYDVKM. The CDR3 loop spans 15 amino acids. The CDR3 DNA is TGTGCCAGCAGTTCTGGGGGCGGTGGTCAAGAGACCCAGTACTTC. This sequence encodes CASSSGGGGQETQYF.

The gene calls are TRBV7-3 and TRBJ2-3, with TRBD2 matching 9 bases. This CDR3 has 16 amino acids. After removal of 7 bases from V and 8 bases from J, the junction contained 16 bases not matched to a gene. Germline-derived CDR1 and CDR2 are SGHTA and FQGTGA. The DNA of the CDR3 is TGTGCCAGCACCCCCGGGCTAGCGGGGTCCACGGGTACGCAGTATTTT. It translates to CASTPGLAGSTGTQYF.

This chain links TRBV4-3 with TRBJ2-2; 7 bases are a match to TRBD2. CDR1 LGHNA and CDR2 YSLEER come from the germline V gene. The CDR3 loop spans 18 amino acids. After removal of 0 bases from V and 6 bases from J, the junction contained 13 bases not matched to a gene. The CDR3 here is CASSQDPLAIGRAGELFF. CDR3 nucleotides: TGCGCCAGCAGCCAAGATCCCCTTGCGATAGGGAGGGCCGGGGAGCTGTTTTTT.

The rearrangement uses TRBV29-1 and TRBJ1-2; no firm D call. The germline V gene encodes CDR1 SQVTM and CDR2 ANQGSEA. Deletions cut 3 bases from V and 2 bases from J, with 13 bases between. CDR3 length: 14 residues. The CDR3: CSVDKPGSNYGYTF. The DNA for the CDR3 is TGCAGCGTTGATAAGCCGGGAAGCAACTATGGCTACACCTTC.

The chain combines TRBV7-3 with TRBJ1-2, with 10 bases aligning to TRBD1. The CDR3 covers 13 residues. The V gene end was trimmed by 5 bases and the J gene end by 8 bases; junction bases not matched to a gene: 5. CDR1 is SGHTA, CDR2 FQGTGA, per germline. CDR3 sequence: CASSRGTGDGYTF. The CDR3, as DNA: TGTGCCAGCAGCCGCGGGACAGGGGACGGCTACACCTTC. The full variable domain, completed using reference TRBV7-3 and TRBJ1-2, is GAGVSQTPSNKVTEKGKYVELRCDPISGHTALYWYRQSLGQGPEFLIYFQGTGAADDSGLPNDRFFAVRPEGSVSTLKIQRTERGDSAVYLCASSRGTGDGYTFGSGTRLTVV.

The chain combines TRBV6-1 with TRBJ2-3, with TRBD2 matching 10 bases. CDR1 is MNHNS and CDR2 is SASEGT in the germline V gene. This CDR3 is 16 amino acids long. Trimming cost V 4 bases and J 2 bases; bases outside gene matches: 6. As DNA, the CDR3 is TGTGCCAGCAGTGGTCGGACTAGCGGAGTCACAGATACGCAGTATTTT. Protein sequence: CASSGRTSGVTDTQYF.

V usage is TRBV6-4 and J usage is TRBJ1-1, with TRBD1 as a possible D gene (5 bases). Germline V gene lookup returns CDR1 MRHNA and CDR2 SNTAGT. The germline V and J ends were trimmed by 4 bases and 2 bases, with 11 bases remaining between them. There are 14 residues in the CDR3. CDR3: CASSAAGGNTEAFF. Here the CDR3 DNA reads TGTGCCAGCAGTGCAGCCGGGGGAAACACTGAAGCTTTCTTT.

The CDR3: CASSGGLAPGELFF. Here the CDR3 DNA reads TGCGCCAGTTCCGGGGGACTAGCTCCCGGGGAGCTGTTTTTT. The chain couples TRBV4-3 to TRBJ2-2; 9 bases agree with TRBD2. CDR1 and CDR2 from the germline V gene are LGHNA and YSLEER. The ends lost 9 bases at V and 6 bases at J; junction bases unmatched: 8. The CDR3 length is 14 residues.

V gene TRBV4-3 combines with J gene TRBJ2-1; 8 bases map to TRBD1. Trimming at V came to 0 bases and at J to 6 bases, leaving 1 base not matched to a gene. Germline V gene data show CDR1 as LGHNA and CDR2 as YSLEER. This CDR3 has 14 amino acids. CDR3 sequence (DNA): TGCGCCAGCAGCCAAGAACAGGGGGGCAATGAGCAGTTCTTC. It specifies CASSQEQGGNEQFF.

The rearrangement links TRBV7-2 to TRBJ2-7; 11 nucleotides align to TRBD1. This CDR3 has 14 residues. V lost 1 base and J lost 6; bases outside the gene matches: 2. The germline V gene encodes CDR1 SGHTA and CDR2 FQGNSA. Written as DNA, the CDR3 is TGTGCCAGCAGCTTAGGGGGACAGGGGGTCGAGCAGTACTTC. Its protein product is CASSLGGQGVEQYF.

This chain connects TRBV10-2 to TRBJ1-1; TRBD1 agrees at 8 bases. Germline lookup yields CDR1 WSHSY and CDR2 SAAADI. Unmatched junction bases numbered 3, after V lost 6 bases and J lost 6 bases. The CDR3 runs to 12 residues. CDR3 bases: TGCGCCAGCAGCGCGGACAGGGCTGAAGCTTTCTTT. Amino acids: CASSADRAEAFF.

This clone was counted between two and nine times. CDR3 DNA: TGTGCCAGCAGCTTCGGACAGGGGGGCAACACCATATATTTT. This codes for CASSFGQGGNTIYF. V gene TRBV7-6 combines with J gene TRBJ1-3; TRBD1 matches 10 bases. Germline lookup yields CDR1 SGHVS and CDR2 FNYEAQ. CDR3 length equals 14 residues. J lost 7 bases, V lost 3 bases, and 3 bases had no gene match.

V is TRBV6-5 and J is TRBJ2-6; D unresolved. Germline CDR1 reads MNHEY; CDR2 reads SVGAGI. There are 16 residues in the CDR3. Trimming cost V 2 bases and J 4 bases, with 12 bases left between them. CDR3 region: CASSYEAISGANVLTF. The CDR3 DNA reads as TGTGCCAGCAGTTACGAGGCTATTAGCGGGGCCAACGTCCTGACTTTC.

This chain connects TRBV9 to TRBJ1-1, with D maybe TRBD1 (6 bases). CDR3 length: 15 residues. Germline V lookup: CDR1 SGDLS, CDR2 YYNGEE. Deletions cut 3 bases from V and 2 bases from J, with 14 bases between. CDR3: CASSATGTSNTEAFF. CDR3 DNA sequence: TGTGCCAGCAGCGCTACAGGGACCTCAAACACTGAAGCTTTCTTT.

The chain has TRBV11-2 and TRBJ1-1; TRBD1 is a possible D gene (5 bases). CDR1 is SGHAT, CDR2 FQNNGV, per germline. V lost 0 bases and J 1 base, leaving 9 bases between the germline ends. The CDR3 contains 15 residues. CDR3 sequence: CASSLEGTSNTEAFF. The CDR3 DNA reads as TGTGCCAGCAGCTTAGAAGGGACTTCGAACACTGAAGCTTTCTTT.

The chain links TRBV5-1 to TRBJ2-7, with 10 positions matching TRBD2. CDR3 size: 19 residues. The ends lost 0 bases at V and 2 bases at J; junction bases unmatched: 14. Germline assignment: CDR1 SGHRS and CDR2 YFSETQ. For the CDR3, the DNA is TGCGCCAGCAGCTTGGGGCCTCCTAGCGGGGGACCCAGGGCCTACGAGCAGTACTTC. Amino acids: CASSLGPPSGGPRAYEQYF.

The sample holds a few counts of this clone. This chain uses TRBV19 with TRBJ1-1; D is undetermined. V dropped 6 bases and J dropped 1 base, with 12 bases sitting between them. The CDR3 covers 14 residues. Germline lookup yields CDR1 LNHDA and CDR2 SQIVND (reference sequence). DNA for the CDR3: TGTGCCAGTAGACCCCCGGGGAGGAACACTGAAGCTTTCTTT. Its translation: CASRPPGRNTEAFF.